This TCR beta chain appears in the sequencing data of a study of regulatory T cells in long-lasting Graves disease. Findings and limits, study-wide: Tissue studied was limited to peripheral blood, excluding thyroid tissue.

This clonotype appeared many times. Its antigen is not identified. Germline CDR1 reads SQVTM; CDR2 reads ANQGSEA. V shed 4 bases and J shed 6 bases, with 10 bases lying between them. This CDR3 comprises 12 residues. Building the TCR beta libraries relied on iRepertoire HTBI primers, and CDR3 regions underwent Arm-PCR. How the authors handled the data: Taken together, the samples had around 60 TRBV and more than 12 TRBJ segments identified. TCRdb redid the calling of the multiplex PCR reads with MiXCR, one entry per CDR3 protein. None of the V and J calls come from the authors' own analysis; TCRdb made them. This table has about 540,000 distinct CDR3 sequences, about 13% appearing once. Time point meaning: newly diagnosed GD, antithyroid drugs for less than 3 months. Extracted RNA from PBMCs served as the source of the TCR library. A roughly 8.3-milliliter sample of peripheral blood was drawn into EDTA tubes.

The same sample was also used in a study of T cells in Graves' hyperthyroidism and ophthalmopathy.

The source is a man younger than 45 with Graves disease. The gene calls are TRBV29-1 and TRBJ2-1, with D possibly TRBD2 on 6 matching bases. The sample was peripheral blood mononuclear cells (PBMCs), taken at new diagnosis, from a patient treated with antithyroid drugs. The CDR3: CSVAGGINEQFF. The CDR3, as DNA: TGCAGCGTTGCCGGAGGGATCAATGAGCAGTTCTTC.